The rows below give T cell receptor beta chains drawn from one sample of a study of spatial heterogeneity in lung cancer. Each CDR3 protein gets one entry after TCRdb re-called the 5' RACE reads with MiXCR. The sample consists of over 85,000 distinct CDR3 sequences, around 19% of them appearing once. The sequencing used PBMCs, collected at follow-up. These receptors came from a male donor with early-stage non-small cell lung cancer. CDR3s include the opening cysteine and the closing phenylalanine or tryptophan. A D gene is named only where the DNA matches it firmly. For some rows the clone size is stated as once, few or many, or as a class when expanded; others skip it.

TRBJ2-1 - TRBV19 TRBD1 TGTGCCAGTAGTATCGAGGGGGCTCCCTACAATGAGCAGTTCTTC CASSIEGAPYNEQFF
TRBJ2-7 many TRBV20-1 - TGCAGTGCTAGAGATGAGCGGCAGTTGGGAGAGCAGTACTTC CSARDERQLGEQYF
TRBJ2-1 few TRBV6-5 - TGTGCCAGCAGGGCCCGACAGACACCCTACAATGAGCAGTTCTTC CASRARQTPYNEQFF
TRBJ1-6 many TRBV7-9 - TGTGCCAGCAGCTTAGGCCTGCAGGCAAGCTCCTATAATTCACCCCTCCACTTT CASSLGLQASSYNSPLHF
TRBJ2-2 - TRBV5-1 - TGCGCCAGCAGCCTGGGACATACAAACACCGGGGAGCTGTTTTTT CASSLGHTNTGELFF
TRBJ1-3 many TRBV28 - TGTGCCAGCGCCTCCCCCGGGGGGGTCTCTGGAAACACCATATATTTT CASASPGGVSGNTIYF
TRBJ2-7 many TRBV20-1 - TGCAGTGTCCAGGTAGCGGAGATATCCTACGAGCAGTACTTC CSVQVAEISYEQYF
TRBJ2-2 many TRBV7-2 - TGTGCCAGCAGCTTACTGGCGCAGGGATATGCCGGGGAGCTGTTTTTT CASSLLAQGYAGELFF
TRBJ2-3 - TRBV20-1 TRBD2 TGCAGTGCTAGACTAACCGGGGGGGCGTTTAGAGATACGCAGTATTTT CSARLTGGAFRDTQYF
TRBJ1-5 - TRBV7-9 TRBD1 TGTGCCAGCAGCTTAGCTTCAGGGGGGGCCAATCAGCCCCAGCATTTT CASSLASGGANQPQHF
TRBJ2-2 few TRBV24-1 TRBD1 TGTGCCACCAGAGCCGGGACAGACACCGGGGAGCTGTTTTTT CATRAGTDTGELFF
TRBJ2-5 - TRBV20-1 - TGCAGTGCTAGAGACAGGGGACCCTTAAAAGAGACCCAGTACTTC CSARDRGPLKETQYF
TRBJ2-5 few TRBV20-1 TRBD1 TGCAGTGCTATTGACAGGGGAGAGACCCAGTACTTC CSAIDRGETQYF
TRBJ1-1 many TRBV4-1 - TGCGCCAGCAGCAGCCAAGGGGCATCGGGGGCGCGTGGCACTGAAGCTTTCTTT CASSSQGASGARGTEAFF
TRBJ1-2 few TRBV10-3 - TGTGCCATTCAGGGGTACTATGGCTACACCTTC CAIQGYYGYTF
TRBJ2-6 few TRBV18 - TGTGCCAGCTCACCGATGGGGCGGAGTGGGGCCAACGTCCTGACTTTC CASSPMGRSGANVLTF
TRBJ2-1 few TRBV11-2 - TGTGCCAGCAGCTCCAGCATGGGGGGGGCGCGTAATGAGCAGTTCTTC CASSSSMGGARNEQFF
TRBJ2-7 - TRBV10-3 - TGTGCCATCAGGTTAGACAGCTCCTACGAGCAGTACTTC CAIRLDSSYEQYF
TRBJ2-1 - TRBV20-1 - TGCAGTGCTAGGAGATCTTCTTCGGAGGTCCGAGGGAATGAGCAGTTCTTC CSARRSSSEVRGNEQFF
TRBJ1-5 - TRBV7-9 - TGTGCCAGCAGCTCTCTCAGGCAGCCCCAGCATTTT CASSSLRQPQHF
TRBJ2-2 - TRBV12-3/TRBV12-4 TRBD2 TGTGCCAGCAGTTCCCAGCGGGGAGGCACCGGGGAGCTGTTTTTT CASSSQRGGTGELFF
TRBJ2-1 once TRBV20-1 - TGCAGTGCTAGAGCCCTGGGGGGTTACAATGAGCAGTTCTTC CSARALGGYNEQFF
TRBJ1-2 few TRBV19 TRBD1 TGTGCCAGTATGAACAGGGGGCCCTATGGCTACACCTTC CASMNRGPYGYTF
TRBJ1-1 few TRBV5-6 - TGTGCCAGCAGCTTGGTCAGGGTGGGGTTGAACACTGAAGCTTTCTTT CASSLVRVGLNTEAFF
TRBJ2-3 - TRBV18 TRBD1 TGTGCCAGCTCACTACGTAGGACAGGACTGGATAGCACAGATACGCAGTATTTT CASSLRRTGLDSTDTQYF